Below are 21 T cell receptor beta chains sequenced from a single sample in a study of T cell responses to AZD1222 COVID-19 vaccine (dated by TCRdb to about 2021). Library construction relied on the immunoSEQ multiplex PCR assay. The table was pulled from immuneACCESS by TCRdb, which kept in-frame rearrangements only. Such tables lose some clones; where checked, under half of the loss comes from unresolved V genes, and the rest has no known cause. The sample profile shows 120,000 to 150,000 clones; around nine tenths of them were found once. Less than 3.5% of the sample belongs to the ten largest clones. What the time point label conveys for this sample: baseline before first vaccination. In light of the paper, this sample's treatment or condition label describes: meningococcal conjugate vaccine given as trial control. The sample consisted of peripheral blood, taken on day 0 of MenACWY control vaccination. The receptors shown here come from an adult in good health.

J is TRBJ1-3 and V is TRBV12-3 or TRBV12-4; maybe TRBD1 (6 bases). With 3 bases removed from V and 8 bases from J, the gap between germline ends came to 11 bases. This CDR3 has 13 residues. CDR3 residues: CASSLGTWDTIYF. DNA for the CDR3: TGTGCCAGCAGTTTGGGGACATGGGACACCATATATTTT.

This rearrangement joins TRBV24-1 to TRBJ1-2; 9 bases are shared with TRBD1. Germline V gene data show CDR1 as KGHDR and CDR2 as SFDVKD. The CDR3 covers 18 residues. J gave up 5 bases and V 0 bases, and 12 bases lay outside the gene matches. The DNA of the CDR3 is TGTGCCACCAGTGATTTGTGGATCAGGACAGGGGAGTTTTATGGCTACACCTTC. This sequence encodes CATSDLWIRTGEFYGYTF.

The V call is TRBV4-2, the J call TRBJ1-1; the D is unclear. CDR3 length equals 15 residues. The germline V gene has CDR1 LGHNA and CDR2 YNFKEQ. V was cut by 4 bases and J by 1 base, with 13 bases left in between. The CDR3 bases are TGTGCCAGCAGCCGGAGTGGTTTGGAGAACACTGAAGCTTTCTTT. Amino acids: CASSRSGLENTEAFF.

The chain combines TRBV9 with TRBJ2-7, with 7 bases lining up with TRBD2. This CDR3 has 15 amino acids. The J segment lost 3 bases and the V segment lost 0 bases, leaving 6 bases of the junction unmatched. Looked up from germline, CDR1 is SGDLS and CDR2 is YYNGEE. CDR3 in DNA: TGTGCCAGCAGCGTAGAGGCGGGAGCAGTCTACGAGCAGTACTTC. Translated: CASSVEAGAVYEQYF.

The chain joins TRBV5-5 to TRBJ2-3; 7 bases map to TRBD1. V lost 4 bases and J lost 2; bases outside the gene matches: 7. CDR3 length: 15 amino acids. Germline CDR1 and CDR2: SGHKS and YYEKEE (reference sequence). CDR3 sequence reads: CASSAWTGPTDTQYF. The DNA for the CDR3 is TGTGCCAGCAGCGCCTGGACAGGCCCCACAGATACGCAGTATTTT.

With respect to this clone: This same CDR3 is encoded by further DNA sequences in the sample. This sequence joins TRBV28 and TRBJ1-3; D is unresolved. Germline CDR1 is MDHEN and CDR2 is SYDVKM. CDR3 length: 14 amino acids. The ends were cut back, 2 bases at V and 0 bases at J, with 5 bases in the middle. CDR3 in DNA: TGTGCCAGCAGTTTAGGTTCCTCTGGAAACACCATATATTTT. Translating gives CASSLGSSGNTIYF.

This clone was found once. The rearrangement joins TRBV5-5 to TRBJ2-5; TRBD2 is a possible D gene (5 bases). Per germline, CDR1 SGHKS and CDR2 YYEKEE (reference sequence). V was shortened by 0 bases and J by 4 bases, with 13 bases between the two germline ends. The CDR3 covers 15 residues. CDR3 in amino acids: CASSLASGLLETQYF. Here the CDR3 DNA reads TGTGCCAGCAGCTTGGCCAGTGGACTTCTAGAGACCCAGTACTTC.

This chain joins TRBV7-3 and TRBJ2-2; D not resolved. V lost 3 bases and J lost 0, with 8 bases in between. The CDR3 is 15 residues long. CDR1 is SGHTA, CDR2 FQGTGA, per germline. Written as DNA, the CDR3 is TGTGCCAGCAGCTTGCAAGCCCCGAACACCGGGGAGCTGTTTTTT. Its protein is CASSLQAPNTGELFF.

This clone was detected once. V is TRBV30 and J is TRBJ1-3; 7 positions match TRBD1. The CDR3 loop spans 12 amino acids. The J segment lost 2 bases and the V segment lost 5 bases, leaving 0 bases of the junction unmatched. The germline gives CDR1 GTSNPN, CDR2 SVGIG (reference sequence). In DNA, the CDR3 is TGTGCCTGGGGGACAGCTGGAAACACCATATATTTT. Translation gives CAWGTAGNTIYF.

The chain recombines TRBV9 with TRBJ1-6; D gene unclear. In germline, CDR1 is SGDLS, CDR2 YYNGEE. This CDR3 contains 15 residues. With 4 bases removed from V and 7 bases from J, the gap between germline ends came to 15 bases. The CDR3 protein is CASSPLGSENSPLHF. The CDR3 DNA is TGTGCCAGCAGCCCCCTTGGCAGCGAGAATTCACCCCTCCACTTT.

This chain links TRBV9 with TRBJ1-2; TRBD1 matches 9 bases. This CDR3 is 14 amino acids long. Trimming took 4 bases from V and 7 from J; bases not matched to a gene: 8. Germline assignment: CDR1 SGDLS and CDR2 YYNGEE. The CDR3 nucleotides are TGTGCCAGCAGCTTAACAGGGGGCGCGGGTGGCTACACCTTC. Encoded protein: CASSLTGGAGGYTF.

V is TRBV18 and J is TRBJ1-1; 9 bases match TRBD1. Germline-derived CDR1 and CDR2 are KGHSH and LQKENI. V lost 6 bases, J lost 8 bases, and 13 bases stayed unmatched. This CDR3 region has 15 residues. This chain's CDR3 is CASSDRGVIREEAFF. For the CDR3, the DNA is TGTGCCAGCTCGGACAGGGGCGTGATAAGGGAGGAAGCTTTCTTT.

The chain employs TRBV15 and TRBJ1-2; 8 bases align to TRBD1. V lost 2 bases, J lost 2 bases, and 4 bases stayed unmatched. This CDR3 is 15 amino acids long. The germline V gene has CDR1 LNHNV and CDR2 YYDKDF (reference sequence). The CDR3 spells CATSRSGQGNYGYTF. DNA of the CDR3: TGTGCCACCAGCAGATCAGGACAGGGAAACTATGGCTACACCTTC.

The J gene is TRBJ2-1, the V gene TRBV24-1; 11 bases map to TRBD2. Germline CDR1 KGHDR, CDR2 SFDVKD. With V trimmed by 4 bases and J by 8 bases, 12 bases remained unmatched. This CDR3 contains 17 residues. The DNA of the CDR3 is TGTGCCACCAGTGACCTGTTAGGGACTAGCGGCCTGTATGAGCAGTTCTTC. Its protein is CATSDLLGTSGLYEQFF.

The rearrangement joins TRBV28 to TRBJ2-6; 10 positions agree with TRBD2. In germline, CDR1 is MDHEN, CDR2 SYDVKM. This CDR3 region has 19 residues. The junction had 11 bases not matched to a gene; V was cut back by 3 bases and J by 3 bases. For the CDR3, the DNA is TGTGCCAGCAGTTTCCCTCTAGCGGGAGATTTTAGTGGGGCCAACGTCCTGACTTTC. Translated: CASSFPLAGDFSGANVLTF.

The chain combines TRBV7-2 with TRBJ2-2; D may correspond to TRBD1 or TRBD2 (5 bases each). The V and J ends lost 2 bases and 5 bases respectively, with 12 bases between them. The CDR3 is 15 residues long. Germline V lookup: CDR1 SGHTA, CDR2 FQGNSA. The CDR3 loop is CASSLWLAGTGELFF. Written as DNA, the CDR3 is TGTGCCAGCAGCTTATGGCTAGCAGGGACCGGGGAGCTGTTTTTT.

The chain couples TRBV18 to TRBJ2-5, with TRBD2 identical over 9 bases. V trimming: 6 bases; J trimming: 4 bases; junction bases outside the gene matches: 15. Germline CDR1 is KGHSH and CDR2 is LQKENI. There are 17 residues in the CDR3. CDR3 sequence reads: CASSQTAGGPRGETQYF. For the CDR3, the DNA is TGTGCCAGCTCCCAAACCGCGGGGGGGCCTCGGGGAGAGACCCAGTACTTC.

The CDR3 DNA follows: TGCGCCAGCAGCCTTCTCTCAAATCGGGGTATAGGGGAGAACACTGAAGCTTTCTTT. Translating it yields CASSLLSNRGIGENTEAFF. This chain connects TRBV23-1 to TRBJ1-1; D possibly corresponds to TRBD1 (5 bases). TRBV23-1 carries the ORF label, with uncertain function. Trimming left V 6 bases short and J 1 base short, with 27 bases between. The length of the CDR3 is 19 residues.

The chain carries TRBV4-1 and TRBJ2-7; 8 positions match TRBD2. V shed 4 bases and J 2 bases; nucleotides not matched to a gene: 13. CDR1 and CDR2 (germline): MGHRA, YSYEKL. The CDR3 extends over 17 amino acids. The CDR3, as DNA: TGCGCCAGCAGCCCAAAGTCCCCGGGACTAGAAACCTACGAGCAGTACTTC. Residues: CASSPKSPGLETYEQYF.

The CDR3, as DNA: TGTGCCAGCAGTCGGGAGGGGCAGGCGGGGGCCAACGTCCTGACTTTC. Translated, it gives CASSREGQAGANVLTF. The rearrangement links TRBV2 to TRBJ2-6, with TRBD2 identical over 8 bases. CDR3 length: 16 residues. Per the germline V gene, CDR1 is SNHLY and CDR2 is FYNNEI. The V gene end was trimmed by 5 bases and the J gene end by 4 bases; junction bases not matched to a gene: 7.

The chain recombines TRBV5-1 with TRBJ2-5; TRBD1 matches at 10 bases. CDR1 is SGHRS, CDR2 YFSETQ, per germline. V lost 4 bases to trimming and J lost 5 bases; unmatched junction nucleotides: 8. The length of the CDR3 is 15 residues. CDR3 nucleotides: TGCGCCAGCAGCGTTGGGGACAGGGGTACGGAGACCCAGTACTTC. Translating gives CASSVGDRGTETQYF.